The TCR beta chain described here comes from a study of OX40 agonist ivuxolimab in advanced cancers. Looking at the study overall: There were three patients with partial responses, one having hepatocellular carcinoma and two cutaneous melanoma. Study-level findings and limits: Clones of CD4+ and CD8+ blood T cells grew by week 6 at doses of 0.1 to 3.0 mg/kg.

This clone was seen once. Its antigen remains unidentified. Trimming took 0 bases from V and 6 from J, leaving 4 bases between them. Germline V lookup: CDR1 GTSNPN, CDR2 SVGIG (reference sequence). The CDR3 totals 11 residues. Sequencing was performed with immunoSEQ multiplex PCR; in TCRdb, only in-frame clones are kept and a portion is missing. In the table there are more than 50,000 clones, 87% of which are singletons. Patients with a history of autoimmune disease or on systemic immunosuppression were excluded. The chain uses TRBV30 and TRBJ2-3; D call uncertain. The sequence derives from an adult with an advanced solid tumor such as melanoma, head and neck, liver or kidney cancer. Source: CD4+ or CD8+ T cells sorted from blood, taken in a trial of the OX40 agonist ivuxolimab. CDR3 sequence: CAWSVRDTQYF. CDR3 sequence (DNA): TGTGCCTGGAGTGTCCGGGATACGCAGTATTTT.